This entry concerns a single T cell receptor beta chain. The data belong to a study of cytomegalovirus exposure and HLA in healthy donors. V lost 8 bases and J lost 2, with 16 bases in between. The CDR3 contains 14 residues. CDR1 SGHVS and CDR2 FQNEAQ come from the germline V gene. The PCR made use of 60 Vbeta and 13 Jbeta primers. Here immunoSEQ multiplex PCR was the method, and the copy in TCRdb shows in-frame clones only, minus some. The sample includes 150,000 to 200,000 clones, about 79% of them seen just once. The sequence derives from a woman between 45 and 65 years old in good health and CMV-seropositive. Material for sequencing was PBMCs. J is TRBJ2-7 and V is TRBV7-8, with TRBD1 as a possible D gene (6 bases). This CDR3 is CASRMGQGPYEQYF. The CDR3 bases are TGTGCCAGCCGCATGGGGCAGGGGCCCTACGAGCAGTACTTC.